These 5 T cell receptor beta chains share one sample of origin, sequenced in a study of blood T cell repertoires in COVID-19. Generated by immunoSEQ multiplex PCR, the TCRdb table keeps only in-frame clones and is missing some. The sample has roughly 200,000 clones, about 90% seen once. Sequencing was performed on PBMCs or T cells enriched from blood (not recorded which). These receptors all stem from a man aged 25-45 years who had recovered from COVID-19.

The rearrangement links TRBV13 to TRBJ1-5; possibly TRBD1 for D (6 bases). The CDR3 has 14 residues. V was cut by 5 bases and J by 0 bases, with 8 bases left in between. Germline V lookup: CDR1 PRHDT, CDR2 FYEKMQ (reference sequence). The DNA for the CDR3 is TGTGCCAGCAGCCAGGGGTATAGCAATCAGCCCCAGCATTTT. Amino acids: CASSQGYSNQPQHF.

The gene calls are TRBV24-1 and TRBJ1-4; 8 bases are shared with TRBD1. The CDR3 is 15 residues long. The germline gives CDR1 KGHDR, CDR2 SFDVKD. The ends lost 5 bases at V and 4 bases at J; junction bases unmatched: 5. CDR3 nucleotides: TGTGCCACCAGTGCCCAGGGGGCGGGTAATGAAAAACTGTTTTTT. Translating it yields CATSAQGAGNEKLFF.

The gene calls are TRBV6-5 and TRBJ2-1; 10 bases fit TRBD2. This CDR3 comprises 12 residues. Trimming cost V 5 bases and J 12 bases; bases outside gene matches: 4. Germline V lookup: CDR1 MNHEY, CDR2 SVGAGI. The DNA of the CDR3 is TGTGCCAGCAGTCCTAGCGGGGGTTCGCAGTTCTTC. It encodes CASSPSGGSQFF.

The chain is built from TRBV14 and TRBJ1-5; 7 bases fit TRBD1. V was pared by 4 bases and J by 4 bases, with 13 bases of the junction left unmatched. There are 17 residues in the CDR3. Germline CDR1 SGHDN, CDR2 FVKESK. The CDR3 region is CASSLKAYRGHNQPQHF. The CDR3 nucleotides are TGTGCCAGCAGCCTAAAGGCCTACAGGGGTCATAATCAGCCCCAGCATTTT.

The chain recombines TRBV29-1 with TRBJ1-2, with unresolved D. Looked up from germline, CDR1 is SQVTM and CDR2 is ANQGSEA. Trimming shortened V by 2 bases and J by 3 bases, and 10 bases separated the two germline ends. The CDR3 extends over 13 amino acids. DNA for the CDR3: TGCAGCGTTGAACAGGAGCGGGACTATGGCTACACCTTC. It specifies CSVEQERDYGYTF.